Following are 5 T cell receptor beta chains from one sample sequenced in a study of shared clonotypes between healthy human individuals. TCRdb's table, derived via immunoSEQ multiplex PCR, lists solely in-frame clones and lacks some. The sample carries about 2.3 million clones, approximately 90% recorded once. The sample consisted of naive CD4+ T cells from PBMCs. Subset: CD45RA+ positively selected. The receptors shown here come from a man aged 18 to 30 in good health. Some clones in this sample may be carry-over from other donors' samples.

The V gene is TRBV19, the J gene TRBJ2-3; 10 bases agree with TRBD2. V was pared by 7 bases and J by 2 bases, with 12 bases of the junction left unmatched. The CDR3 has 17 residues. Germline V gives CDR1 LNHDA, CDR2 SQIVND (reference sequence). CDR3: CASTSPAGGPNTDTQYF. CDR3 in DNA: TGTGCCAGTACTTCCCCAGCGGGAGGGCCTAACACAGATACGCAGTATTTT.

The V and J genes are TRBV15 and TRBJ2-1; TRBD1 or TRBD2 may be the D gene (6 bases each). Trimming stripped 1 base from V and 4 bases from J, with 14 bases between. The CDR3 spans 16 residues. Germline assignment: CDR1 LNHNV and CDR2 YYDKDF (reference sequence). CDR3 protein: CATSRASGARYNEQFF. CDR3 DNA sequence: TGTGCCACCAGCAGAGCCTCGGGGGCCCGGTACAATGAGCAGTTCTTC.

Comments on this clone: Within the sample, other DNA sequences also encode this same CDR3. The V call is TRBV20-1, the J call TRBJ2-1, with 8 bases matching TRBD2. Trimming removed 6 bases from V and 10 bases from J; junction bases left unmatched: 2. This CDR3 has 10 residues. Germline CDR1 DFQATT, CDR2 SNEGSKA (reference sequence). As DNA, the CDR3 is TGCAGTGCAGAGCGGGGGGAGCAGTTCTTC. It translates to CSAERGEQFF.

The V call is TRBV19, the J call TRBJ1-5, with D maybe TRBD1 (5 bases). The CDR3 covers 18 residues. The V gene's germline CDR1 is LNHDA and CDR2 SQIVND (reference sequence). Trimming took 3 bases from V and 0 from J, leaving 18 bases between them. The CDR3 nucleotides read TGTGCCAGTAGTATCTTGCGTAGGGGTCGGGGTAGCAATCAGCCCCAGCATTTT. Translated, it gives CASSILRRGRGSNQPQHF.

The J gene is TRBJ2-5, the V gene TRBV5-1; a possible D gene is TRBD2 (6 bases). V lost 4 bases, J lost 5 bases, and 15 bases lay in between. From germline, CDR1 is SGHRS and CDR2 YFSETQ. The CDR3 runs 14 residues. The CDR3 region is CASSGGVLGETQYF. The CDR3 DNA sequence: TGCGCCAGCAGCGGCGGGGTTCTCGGCGAGACCCAGTACTTC.